The T cell receptor (beta chain) under discussion was sequenced for a study of cytomegalovirus exposure and HLA in healthy donors. General study points: In a later analysis, HLA-associated beta chains showed higher expansion and lower generation probabilities than comparable chains. Cytomegalovirus association was assigned to some 160 TCR beta chains.

A multiplex PCR was run with 60 Vbeta primers and 13 Jbeta primers. Method: immunoSEQ multiplex PCR; TCRdb's copy keeps in-frame clones and lacks some. The sample gives roughly 150,000 clones, 75% of which show up once; 10% to 12% is in the top ten. Turning to this clone: Its specificity is not known.

Sample: PBMCs. The sequence was collected from a man aged 18 to 30 in good health and CMV-seropositive.

The CDR3 sequence is CASSPWDMAGEIGGNEQFF. The CDR3 DNA follows: TGTGCCAGCTCACCCTGGGACATGGCGGGAGAAATCGGTGGGAATGAGCAGTTCTTC. The chain carries TRBV18 and TRBJ2-1; perhaps TRBD2 as D (7 bases). The length of the CDR3 is 19 residues. CDR1 KGHSH and CDR2 LQKENI come from the germline V gene. Trimming pared 3 bases from V and 7 bases from J, leaving 28 bases between.